A single sample is the source of the 25 T cell receptor beta chains below, sequenced in a study of T cells in Graves' hyperthyroidism and ophthalmopathy. TCR beta CDR3 sequences were amplified from RNA transcripts. RT-PCR in the first round (using the HTBI primer set) targeted the TCR CDR3. TCRdb re-analysed the multiplex PCR reads in MiXCR, keeping a single row per CDR3 protein. The table shows approximately 300,000 distinct CDR3 sequences, with roughly 19% occurring only once. Sequenced sample: blood. The receptors here all came from a man aged 45-60 years with Graves' ophthalmopathy.

Only a few counts were recorded for this clonotype. This chain connects TRBV28 to TRBJ2-1; 7 bases map to TRBD1. CDR1 and CDR2 from the germline V gene are MDHEN and SYDVKM. Trimming cost V 3 bases and J 8 bases; bases outside gene matches: 7. The CDR3 covers 14 residues. For the CDR3, the DNA is TGTGCCAGCAGTTTCGAAGGGGGCAGGGATGAGCAGTTCTTC. Translating gives CASSFEGGRDEQFF.

This clonotype turned up a few times. The J gene is TRBJ2-2, the V gene TRBV12-3 or TRBV12-4; D uncertain. The CDR3 is 14 amino acids. V lost 7 bases and J lost 2, with 11 bases in between. CDR3: CASTQLLNTGELFF. Written as DNA, the CDR3 is TGTGCCAGCACTCAACTCCTAAACACCGGGGAGCTGTTTTTT.

This chain uses TRBV14 with TRBJ1-5; 7 nucleotides agree with TRBD1. CDR1 is SGHDN and CDR2 is FVKESK in the germline V gene. Trimming took 4 bases from V and 4 from J; bases not matched to a gene: 10. CDR3 size: 16 residues. The CDR3 DNA reads as TGTGCCAGCAGCCTACGGCGGACAGGAGGGAATCAGCCCCAGCATTTT. It encodes CASSLRRTGGNQPQHF.

This clonotype showed up many times. The V call is TRBV15, the J call TRBJ2-3; the D is unclear. The CDR3 contains 14 residues. Looked up from germline, CDR1 is LNHNV and CDR2 is YYDKDF (reference sequence). Deletions cut 1 base from V and 6 bases from J, with 11 bases between. For the CDR3, the DNA is TGTGCCACCAGCAGAGCTCGGGCGAGGGATACGCAGTATTTT. As protein: CATSRARARDTQYF.

This clonotype has more than one count but fewer than ten. This chain uses TRBV18 with TRBJ1-4, with 9 bases lining up with TRBD1. Trimming took 3 bases from V and 10 from J; bases not matched to a gene: 12. CDR3 length: 16 residues. The germline CDR1 and CDR2 sequences are KGHSH and LQKENI. CDR3: CASSPFIPGQGGKLFF. CDR3 nucleotide sequence: TGTGCCAGCTCACCTTTTATACCGGGACAGGGAGGAAAACTGTTTTTT.

The chain uses TRBV12-3 or TRBV12-4 and TRBJ2-7; D not certain. Deletions cut 6 bases from V and 3 bases from J, with 9 bases between. This CDR3 contains 12 residues. CDR3 sequence: CASSDTRYEQYF. In nucleotides, the CDR3 is TGTGCCAGCAGCGATACCCGCTACGAGCAGTACTTC.

The chain employs TRBV28 and TRBJ2-7; TRBD2 aligns across 10 bases. CDR3 length: 15 amino acids. V lost 5 bases, J lost 1 base, and 5 bases stayed unmatched. Germline CDR1 MDHEN, CDR2 SYDVKM. Here the CDR3 reads CASSTPGLASYEQYF. The CDR3 region has the DNA TGTGCCAGCAGTACACCGGGACTAGCGTCCTACGAGCAGTACTTC.

This clonotype was detected a few times. This chain uses TRBV6-1 with TRBJ2-1; D uncertain. V was trimmed by 5 bases and J by 0 bases, leaving 14 bases between them. This CDR3 has 16 amino acids. Germline V lookup: CDR1 MNHNS, CDR2 SASEGT. CDR3: CASSYYLGSSYNEQFF. The CDR3 region has the DNA TGTGCCAGCAGTTATTACCTTGGTAGCTCCTACAATGAGCAGTTCTTC.

This clonotype was seen repeatedly, ten times or more. Written as DNA, the CDR3 is TGTGCCAGCAGTTCGTTCGACAGGACCTACGAGCAGTACTTC. This codes for CASSSFDRTYEQYF. The V gene is TRBV27, the J gene TRBJ2-7, with D possibly TRBD1 on 6 matching bases. The CDR3 extends over 14 amino acids. The germline V and J ends were trimmed by 4 bases and 2 bases, with 12 bases remaining between them. The germline gives CDR1 MNHEY, CDR2 SMNVEV (reference sequence).

This clonotype was seen only a few times. The V call is TRBV6-1, the J call TRBJ2-7, with TRBD2 identical over 8 bases. Germline loops: CDR1 MNHNS, CDR2 SASEGT. The ends lost 2 bases at V and 4 bases at J; junction bases unmatched: 7. The CDR3 runs to 15 residues. The CDR3 coding sequence is TGTGCCAGCAGTGAACCGGGCGGGAGGTGGTACGAGCAGTACTTC. It is translated as CASSEPGGRWYEQYF.

This clonotype was counted ten times or more. This chain uses TRBV7-2 with TRBJ2-7; D may correspond to TRBD1 or TRBD2 (6 bases each). This CDR3 has 12 amino acids. Germline V CDR1 and CDR2: SGHTA, FQGNSA. The V end lost 4 bases, the J end lost 6 bases, and 10 bases lay between the germline ends. In DNA, the CDR3 is TGTGCCAGCAGCTCCCCGGGGGCCGAGCAGTACTTC. It codes for CASSSPGAEQYF.

This clonotype was seen only a few times. The chain is built from TRBV5-1 and TRBJ2-7; 15 bases align to TRBD2. The CDR3 covers 17 residues. V was pared by 4 bases and J by 4 bases, with 9 bases of the junction left unmatched. CDR1 is SGHRS and CDR2 is YFSETQ in the germline V gene. CDR3: CASSPLGGTSGGYEQYF. CDR3 nucleotides: TGCGCCAGCAGCCCTCTGGGGGGGACTAGCGGGGGGTACGAGCAGTACTTC. Combining the CDR3 with reference TRBV5-1 and TRBJ2-7 gives the whole variable domain KAGVTQTPRYLIKTRGQQVTLSCSPISGHRSVSWYQQTPGQGLQFLFEYFSETQRNKGNFPGRFSGRQFSNSRSEMNVSTLELGDSALYLCASSPLGGTSGGYEQYFGPGTRLTVT.

This clonotype appeared many times. This chain uses TRBV20-1 with TRBJ1-1; TRBD1 is a possible D gene (5 bases). Deletions cut 6 bases from V and 2 bases from J, with 16 bases between. CDR1 is DFQATT and CDR2 is SNEGSKA in the germline V gene (reference sequence). The CDR3 consists of 14 residues. For the CDR3, the DNA is TGCAGTGCAGAGAAAGGGACCGCTAACACTGAAGCTTTCTTT. This codes for CSAEKGTANTEAFF.

This clonotype was found many times. This rearrangement joins TRBV2 to TRBJ1-5, with D possibly matching TRBD1 (6 bases). The V end lost 8 bases, the J end lost 7 bases, and 21 bases lay between the germline ends. Germline CDR1 reads SNHLY; CDR2 reads FYNNEI. The CDR3 runs to 15 residues. The CDR3 is CASETQGGLGQPQHF. The CDR3 DNA follows: TGTGCCAGCGAAACTCAAGGGGGTTTGGGGCAGCCCCAGCATTTT.

The chain couples TRBV6-1 to TRBJ1-4; 7 bases match TRBD1. Germline V gene sequence: CDR1 MNHNS, CDR2 SASEGT. The CDR3 runs to 15 residues. V lost 6 bases to trimming and J lost 4 bases; unmatched junction nucleotides: 8. Here the CDR3 reads CASSSGTAFNEKLFF. The CDR3 coding sequence is TGTGCCAGCAGCTCCGGGACAGCGTTTAATGAAAAACTGTTTTTT.

The rearrangement uses TRBV3-1 and TRBJ2-5, with a tentative D call TRBD2 (7 bases). This CDR3 contains 14 residues. The ends were cut back, 5 bases at V and 5 bases at J, with 15 bases in the middle. Germline assignment: CDR1 LGHDT and CDR2 YNNKEL (reference sequence). CDR3 sequence reads: CASSVRGGWETQYF. CDR3 coding DNA: TGTGCCAGCAGCGTAAGGGGGGGATGGGAGACCCAGTACTTC.

This clonotype was observed many times. The gene calls are TRBV27 and TRBJ2-3, with D hard to call. The CDR3 length is 17 residues. Trimming took off 2 bases at V and 0 bases at J, with 15 bases between the two ends. Looked up from germline, CDR1 is MNHEY and CDR2 is SMNVEV (reference sequence). CDR3: CASSLNPTPASTDTQYF. The DNA for the CDR3 is TGTGCCAGCAGTTTAAACCCGACTCCGGCTAGCACAGATACGCAGTATTTT.

This clonotype was seen a handful of times. V gene TRBV7-9 combines with J gene TRBJ2-5; 14 positions agree with TRBD2. The CDR3 is 15 residues long. Germline lookup yields CDR1 SEHNR and CDR2 FQNEAQ (reference sequence). V shed 5 bases, J shed 5 bases, and the junction held 4 bases outside the gene matches. In DNA, the CDR3 is TGTGCCAGCAGCCCGGGACTAGCGGGGGCTGAGACCCAGTACTTC. It codes for CASSPGLAGAETQYF.

This clonotype was seen at least ten times. The rearrangement links TRBV11-3 to TRBJ2-1; D possibly matches TRBD1 or TRBD2 (5 bases each). This CDR3 is 13 amino acids long. Germline-derived CDR1 and CDR2 are SGHNT and YENEEA. The V gene lost 4 bases and the J gene lost 7 bases, with 11 bases spanning the gap. The CDR3 sequence is CASSSPWGNEQFF. The CDR3 region has the DNA TGTGCCAGCAGCTCCCCCTGGGGGAATGAGCAGTTCTTC.

This clonotype was picked up many times. The chain couples TRBV29-1 to TRBJ1-4; tentative D call: TRBD1 (6 bases). The length of the CDR3 is 15 residues. Trimming stripped 1 base from V and 5 bases from J, with 14 bases between. CDR1 is SQVTM, CDR2 ANQGSEA, per germline. This CDR3 reads CSVEVGTYTNEKLFF. Written as DNA, the CDR3 is TGCAGCGTTGAAGTGGGGACATATACGAATGAAAAACTGTTTTTT.

Ten or more counts support this clonotype. This chain connects TRBV14 to TRBJ1-4, with D possibly being TRBD1 (5 bases). The CDR3 runs to 15 residues. V was cut by 4 bases and J by 0 bases, with 9 bases left in between. Germline CDR1 reads SGHDN; CDR2 reads FVKESK. The chain's CDR3 is CASSPDSATNEKLFF. In nucleotides, the CDR3 is TGTGCCAGCAGCCCTGACAGTGCAACTAATGAAAAACTGTTTTTT. Together with reference TRBV14 and TRBJ1-4, the CDR3 gives the full variable domain: EAGVTQFPSHSVIEKGQTVTLRCDPISGHDNLYWYRRVMGKEIKFLLHFVKESKQDESGMPNNRFLAERTGGTYSTLKVQPAELEDSGVYFCASSPDSATNEKLFFGSGTQLSVL.

The chain recombines TRBV19 with TRBJ1-2, with 8 bases identical to TRBD1. The CDR3 spans 13 residues. The junction had 5 bases not matched to a gene; V was cut back by 5 bases and J by 6 bases. The germline V gene has CDR1 LNHDA and CDR2 SQIVND (reference sequence). The CDR3 is CASSPSQGDGYTF. DNA of the CDR3: TGTGCCAGTAGTCCCTCACAGGGGGATGGCTACACCTTC.

This clonotype was seen repeatedly, ten times or more. The chain couples TRBV20-1 to TRBJ1-5, with D uncertain. Trimming shortened V by 6 bases and J by 7 bases, and 13 bases separated the two germline ends. CDR3 length: 12 residues. Germline V CDR1 and CDR2: DFQATT, SNEGSKA (reference sequence). The CDR3 coding sequence is TGCAGTGCGGTAACAGCGACCCAGCCCCAGCATTTT. This codes for CSAVTATQPQHF.

V gene TRBV2 combines with J gene TRBJ2-5; no clear D gene. The CDR3 runs to 12 residues. The germline V and J ends were trimmed by 0 bases and 7 bases, with 6 bases remaining between them. CDR1 is SNHLY and CDR2 is FYNNEI in the germline V gene. CDR3: CASSEAPATQYF. The CDR3 DNA follows: TGTGCCAGCAGTGAAGCGCCAGCGACCCAGTACTTC.

This clonotype was seen ten or more times. The chain recombines TRBV2 with TRBJ1-1, with D possibly TRBD1 on 6 matching bases. This CDR3 has 14 residues. V lost 6 bases to trimming and J lost 2 bases, with 13 bases between them. The germline V gene has CDR1 SNHLY and CDR2 FYNNEI. The DNA of the CDR3 is TGTGCCAGCAGCGTTCGGACAGTTAACACTGAAGCTTTCTTT. The encoded protein is CASSVRTVNTEAFF.